Shown below are 21 T cell receptor beta chains from a single sample sequenced in a study of blood T cell repertoires in COVID-19. The method was immunoSEQ multiplex PCR; TCRdb's version includes in-frame clones alone and lacks a portion of them. This sample has under 500,000 clones; 70% to 90% occur once, and the top ten carry roughly 2%. The sequenced material came from PBMCs or T cells enriched from blood (not recorded which). These TCRs come from a young woman with acute COVID-19.

The chain recombines TRBV7-2 with TRBJ1-6; tentatively, D is TRBD1 (6 bases). Germline V gene lookup returns CDR1 SGHTA and CDR2 FQGNSA. The V gene lost 0 bases and the J gene lost 7 bases, with 16 bases spanning the gap. This CDR3 has 17 amino acids. CDR3 sequence reads: CASSLASHRAKNSPLHF. The CDR3 DNA sequence: TGTGCCAGCAGCTTAGCGTCGCACAGGGCCAAAAATTCACCCCTCCACTTT.

The rearrangement uses TRBV7-9 and TRBJ1-2, with a weak D call TRBD1 (5 bases). There are 15 residues in the CDR3. Looked up from germline, CDR1 is SEHNR and CDR2 is FQNEAQ (reference sequence). V shed 1 base and J shed 2 bases, with 11 bases lying between them. In nucleotides, the CDR3 is TGTGCCAGCAGCTTAGTCCAAGGGGAAAACTATGGCTACACCTTC. Amino acids: CASSLVQGENYGYTF.

The chain uses TRBV19 and TRBJ2-2; TRBD1 matches at 10 bases. This CDR3 has 17 residues. Germline values: CDR1 LNHDA, CDR2 SQIVND (reference sequence). Trimming at V came to 3 bases and at J to 6 bases, leaving 10 bases not matched to a gene. For the CDR3, the DNA is TGTGCCAGTAGTATTCTCAGGGGACAGGGGAGGCCCGGGGAGCTGTTTTTT. Its protein product is CASSILRGQGRPGELFF.

This chain uses TRBV10-1 with TRBJ1-6; 10 nucleotides line up with TRBD1. Germline-derived CDR1 and CDR2 are WNHNN and SYGVQD (reference sequence). Germline trimming cut 5 bases from V and 10 bases from J; bases unmatched to any gene: 5. The CDR3 covers 14 residues. CDR3 region: CASSSGTGASPLHF. In nucleotides, the CDR3 is TGCGCCAGCAGTTCCGGGACAGGGGCGTCACCCCTCCACTTT.

This clone has a single count. The V and J genes are TRBV4-1 and TRBJ2-7; 8 bases are a match to TRBD2. J gave up 1 base and V 1 base, and 12 bases lay outside the gene matches. Germline V gives CDR1 MGHRA, CDR2 YSYEKL. The length of the CDR3 is 18 residues. CDR3 sequence (DNA): TGCGCCAGCAGCCAAGCTCAAAGTCAGCGGGGGCGATCCTACGAGCAGTACTTC. It encodes CASSQAQSQRGRSYEQYF.

J is TRBJ1-2 and V is TRBV14, with D uncertain. The CDR3 has 13 residues. V lost 1 base, J lost 3 bases, and 6 bases lay in between. CDR1 is SGHDN, CDR2 FVKESK, per germline. DNA of the CDR3: TGTGCCAGCAGCCAAGTTGGAGACTATGGCTACACCTTC. It specifies CASSQVGDYGYTF.

The chain uses TRBV5-6 and TRBJ1-4, with no clear D. CDR1 and CDR2 (germline): SGHDT, YYEEEE. The germline V and J ends were trimmed by 2 bases and 7 bases, with 15 bases remaining between them. The CDR3 runs to 15 residues. The CDR3 coding sequence is TGTGCCAGCAGCTTATTATCCAGTCGGGGTGAAAAACTGTTTTTT. Protein product: CASSLLSSRGEKLFF.

V is TRBV3-1 (or the pseudogene TRBV3-2) and J is TRBJ2-4; D is undetermined. In germline, CDR1 is LGHDT, CDR2 YNNKEL (reference sequence). There are 11 residues in the CDR3. V was shortened by 1 base and J by 7 bases, with 2 bases between the two germline ends. The CDR3 sequence is CASSQANIQYF. CDR3 DNA sequence: TGTGCCAGCAGCCAAGCGAACATTCAGTACTTC.

This clone was recorded once. CDR3: CASSLLTGWSTEAFF. CDR3 DNA sequence: TGTGCCAGCAGCTTACTGACAGGGTGGTCCACTGAAGCTTTCTTT. V is TRBV7-9 and J is TRBJ1-1, with 7 bases fitting TRBD1. The CDR3 runs to 15 residues. Germline lookup yields CDR1 SEHNR and CDR2 FQNEAQ (reference sequence). J was trimmed by 4 bases and V by 2 bases; bases with no gene match: 7.

This clone was seen only once. V gene TRBV28 combines with J gene TRBJ2-7, with a tentative D call TRBD1 (6 bases). Germline V lookup: CDR1 MDHEN, CDR2 SYDVKM. The V end lost 3 bases, the J end lost 0 bases, and 15 bases lay between the germline ends. This CDR3 contains 16 residues. The CDR3 DNA reads TGTGCCAGCAGTTTTACCAGACAGGCCTCCTCCTACGAGCAGTACTTC. As protein: CASSFTRQASSYEQYF.

V is TRBV29-1 and J is TRBJ2-7; a weak D match, TRBD1 (6 bases). Trimming pared 8 bases from V and 1 base from J, leaving 18 bases between. The V gene's germline CDR1 is SQVTM and CDR2 ANQGSEA. This CDR3 has 14 residues. CDR3 nucleotide sequence: TGCAGCACGAGCAAGGGGGAAGGGTCCTACGAGCAGTACTTC. Amino acid sequence: CSTSKGEGSYEQYF.

The rearrangement uses TRBV25-1 and TRBJ1-6; a possible D gene is TRBD1 (5 bases). Trimming shortened V by 3 bases and J by 8 bases, and 14 bases separated the two germline ends. Germline loops: CDR1 MGHDK, CDR2 SYGVNS. The length of the CDR3 is 15 residues. CDR3 protein: CASSEEGRGYSPLHF. In DNA, the CDR3 is TGTGCCAGCAGTGAGGAGGGAAGGGGCTATTCACCCCTCCACTTT.

The chain is built from TRBV10-3 and TRBJ1-4, with D unresolved. V gave up 10 bases and J gave up 0 bases, with 12 bases separating them. The V gene's germline CDR1 is ENHRY and CDR2 SYGVKD. CDR3 size: 14 residues. CDR3 coding DNA: TGTGCCACGACAACCATTGCAACTAATGAAAAACTGTTTTTT. It yields the protein CATTTIATNEKLFF.

The rearrangement uses TRBV29-1 and TRBJ2-5, with D uncertain. V lost 4 bases and J lost 9, with 9 bases in between. The CDR3 sequence is 10 residues long. Per germline, CDR1 SQVTM and CDR2 ANQGSEA. CDR3 protein: CSVVNEAQYF. The CDR3 DNA reads TGCAGCGTTGTTAATGAGGCCCAGTACTTC.

This chain connects TRBV5-1 to TRBJ1-6; possibly TRBD1 for D (6 bases). The CDR3 is made up of 15 amino acids. The V end lost 0 bases, the J end lost 7 bases, and 11 bases lay between the germline ends. Germline CDR1 reads SGHRS; CDR2 reads YFSETQ. The DNA of the CDR3 is TGCGCCAGCAGCTTGGACAGGGTTTCGAATTCACCCCTCCACTTT. It specifies CASSLDRVSNSPLHF.

This clone was seen a handful of times. V is TRBV10-2 and J is TRBJ1-1, with D maybe TRBD1 (5 bases). CDR3 length: 15 amino acids. V lost 7 bases to trimming and J lost 1 base, with 16 bases between them. CDR1 and CDR2 from the germline V gene are WSHSY and SAAADI. CDR3 nucleotide sequence: TGCGCCAGCACGCTGTTGGGTCAGGGGAACACTGAAGCTTTCTTT. It yields the protein CASTLLGQGNTEAFF.

This sequence joins TRBV3-1 (or the pseudogene TRBV3-2) and TRBJ2-3; 9 positions match TRBD2. Germline values: CDR1 LGHDT, CDR2 YNNKEL (reference sequence). The CDR3 is made up of 17 amino acids. V was clipped by 4 bases and J by 2 bases; unmatched bases: 10. CDR3 sequence reads: CASSPKNSGRYTDTQYF. The CDR3, as DNA: TGTGCCAGCAGCCCAAAAAATAGCGGGAGATACACAGATACGCAGTATTTT.

The CDR3 region is CASTVGAASGNTIYF. CDR3 nucleotide sequence: TGTGCCAGCACTGTGGGGGCGGCGAGTGGAAACACCATATATTTT. This chain connects TRBV6-5 to TRBJ1-3, with D maybe TRBD1 (6 bases). Germline values: CDR1 MNHEY, CDR2 SVGAGI. There are 15 residues in the CDR3. Trimming took 7 bases from V and 3 from J, leaving 16 bases between them.

J is TRBJ1-1 and V is TRBV27; 9 bases line up with TRBD1. This CDR3 contains 16 residues. V was clipped by 7 bases and J by 5 bases; unmatched bases: 14. Per the germline V gene, CDR1 is MNHEY and CDR2 is SMNVEV (reference sequence). CDR3 DNA: TGTGCCAGCAAAGGACGCTCGGGACAGGGAGAAACTGAAGCTTTCTTT. Translation gives CASKGRSGQGETEAFF.

V is TRBV7-3 and J is TRBJ2-2, with no clear D. Trimming removed 5 bases at V and 5 bases at J, with 6 bases between. The germline V gene has CDR1 SGHTA and CDR2 FQGTGA. CDR3 length: 12 amino acids. CDR3 DNA: TGTGCCAGCAGCGCAGAAACCGGGGAGCTGTTTTTT. Its translation is CASSAETGELFF.

This sequence joins TRBV12-3 or TRBV12-4 and TRBJ2-7, with D maybe TRBD1 (6 bases). Trimming stripped 4 bases from V and 6 bases from J, with 13 bases between. The CDR3 consists of 13 residues. The CDR3 loop reads CASSSGAFTEQYF. The CDR3 nucleotides read TGTGCCAGCAGTTCAGGGGCGTTTACCGAGCAGTACTTC.